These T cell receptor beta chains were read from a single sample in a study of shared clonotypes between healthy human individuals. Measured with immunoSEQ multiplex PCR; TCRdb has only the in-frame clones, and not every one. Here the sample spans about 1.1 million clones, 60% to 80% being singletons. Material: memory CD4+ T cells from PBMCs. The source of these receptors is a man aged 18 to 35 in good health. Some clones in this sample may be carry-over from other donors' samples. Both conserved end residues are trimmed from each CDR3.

ASSRQGEFADTQY	TRBV4-1	TRBJ2-3
ASSPTGTSFLEQY	TRBV6-1	TRBJ2-7
AWSVSGRFKLF	TRBV30	TRBJ1-4
ASSLTGAPYGYT	TRBV28	TRBJ1-2
ASSYSNGFSDEQY	TRBV6-6	TRBJ2-7
ASSFPAGGGNEQF	TRBV11-3	TRBJ2-1
ASSAGGQGAYEQY	TRBV5-5	TRBJ2-7
ASSYSRGGYTGELF	TRBV6-6	TRBJ2-2
ASSLRASSEQY	TRBV13	TRBJ2-7
ASSPRFRGTGGNTIY	TRBV7-8	TRBJ1-3
AWSVHQGRGGYT	TRBV30	TRBJ1-2
AIREGGEAEAF	TRBV10-3	TRBJ1-1
ASSPGTRIQGQY	TRBV23-1	TRBJ2-7
ASSQETSGGNTGELF	TRBV4-1	TRBJ2-2
ASRPPAPSYEQY	TRBV10-1	TRBJ2-7
ASSLGASGSPHEQY	TRBV11-2	TRBJ2-7
ASSPPSLGSDTQY	TRBV18	TRBJ2-3
ASSALRDRALEQF	TRBV27	TRBJ2-1
AWSVSENTEAF	TRBV30	TRBJ1-1
ASSLRQGAFGEQF	TRBV27	TRBJ2-1
AWSGGTGGSYEQY	TRBV30	TRBJ2-7
ASSERPGVNTEAF	TRBV6-1	TRBJ1-1
AITGLANEQF	TRBV10-3	TRBJ2-1
ASSIPGPYEQY	TRBV19	TRBJ2-7
ASSVGGRSTDTQY	TRBV2	TRBJ2-3
ASSLTFGEQY	TRBV7-2	TRBJ2-7
ASSARDSGNTEAF	TRBV5-4	TRBJ1-1
ASRRDFVNYGYT	TRBV6-5	TRBJ1-2
ASSFRQSTDTQY	TRBV5-1	TRBJ2-3
ASSRTGYLSNTGELF	TRBV5-6	TRBJ2-2
ASSPWGGNTEAF	TRBV2	TRBJ1-1
ASSLVAGGPSQETQY	TRBV5-1	TRBJ2-5
ASSEGAGAVYGYT	TRBV2	TRBJ1-2
ASRALGTSGSHEQY	TRBV25-1	TRBJ2-7
AWMGTGSYEQY	TRBV30	TRBJ2-7
ASSPGGSSGNTIY	TRBV28	TRBJ1-3
AINAGGLNEKLF	TRBV10-3	TRBJ1-4
ASSAGTGSWETQY	TRBV11-3	TRBJ2-5
SARVGGRSYEQY	TRBV29-1	TRBJ2-7
ASGRRASTDTQY	TRBV7-3	TRBJ2-3
ASSHRSTQY	TRBV7-9	TRBJ2-3
ASSQEGGTGNTIY	TRBV27	TRBJ1-3
ASSRGPGGSYEQY	TRBV4-1	TRBJ2-7
ASSVRVVRETQY	TRBV5-1	TRBJ2-5
ASSLGGGHSETQY	TRBV11-2	TRBJ2-5
ASRHPNTEAF	TRBV6-1	TRBJ1-1
ASSLTGSTYEQY	TRBV5-1	TRBJ2-7